This T cell receptor (beta chain) emerged from a study of T cell changes during pregnancy in multiple sclerosis. Measured with immunoSEQ multiplex PCR; TCRdb has only the in-frame clones, and not every one. The table records around 41,000 clones, approximately 90% of them present only once. This CDR3 is 15 amino acids long. Germline V gene data show CDR1 as GTSNPN and CDR2 as SVGIG (reference sequence). The V gene lost 1 base and the J gene lost 0 bases, with 10 bases spanning the gap. V usage is TRBV30 and J usage is TRBJ1-5; D gene ambiguous. The receptor comes from a female donor in good health, enrolled as a control in a pregnancy study. The sequencing used CD4+ T cells from peripheral blood mononuclear cells, collected in the third trimester of pregnancy. The CDR3 is CAWSAGLNSNQPQHF. The CDR3, as DNA: TGTGCCTGGAGTGCTGGACTCAATAGCAATCAGCCCCAGCATTTT.